This entry describes one T cell receptor beta chain. The antigen remains unidentified. These data belong to a study of cytotoxic CD8 clonotypes in ibrutinib-treated CLL. Study outcomes and limitations: Sampling time points were not equivalent between sustained-remission and progressing patients. Under treatment, the uncommon public clonotypes either contracted or remained stable.

TCRdb's table, derived via immunoSEQ multiplex PCR, lists solely in-frame clones and lacks some. The sample has 330,000 or so clones, roughly two thirds seen once. Germline CDR1 SNHLY, CDR2 FYNNEI. The length of the CDR3 is 15 residues. J gave up 2 bases and V 5 bases, and 7 bases lay outside the gene matches. Extraction of approximately 2.2 micrograms of genomic DNA from cryopreserved PBMCs supplied material for TCR beta libraries. This sequence originates from a human donor with chronic lymphocytic leukemia. J is TRBJ2-3 and V is TRBV2; 7 nucleotides line up with TRBD1. Sequences were derived from PBMCs, sampled after 36 months of ibrutinib treatment. The CDR3 loop is CASSLLTGYTDTQYF. The CDR3 coding sequence is TGTGCCAGCAGTTTACTGACAGGGTACACAGATACGCAGTATTTT.